The rows below give T cell receptor beta chains drawn from one sample of a study of identical twins. A single record per CDR3 protein comes from TCRdb applying MiXCR to the 5' RACE reads. The repertoire holds some 660,000 distinct CDR3 sequences, with 8.6% as singletons. This same sample was also taken into another study, of yellow fever vaccine responses in identical twins.

Sequenced: PBMCs. The receptors here all came from a woman under 30 in good health. CDR3s include the opening cysteine and the closing phenylalanine or tryptophan. The D gene is left open where the match is weak. Expanded clones are given a class, and other clones once, few, many or no size at all.

v_gene	j_gene	abundance	d_gene	CDR3aa	CDR3nt
TRBV4-3	TRBJ2-1	-	-	CASSQDLVGAGEQFF	TGCGCCAGCAGCCAAGATCTGGTAGGGGCGGGTGAGCAGTTCTTC
TRBV7-2	TRBJ2-7	-	TRBD1	CASSSHPGQGTEQYF	TGTGCCAGCAGCTCCCACCCGGGACAGGGGACCGAGCAGTACTTC
TRBV12-3/TRBV12-4	TRBJ2-7	few	TRBD2	CASSKQPGLVYEQYF	TGTGCCAGCAGTAAACAACCGGGACTAGTCTACGAGCAGTACTTC
TRBV7-9	TRBJ2-1	many	TRBD1	CASSLSRTGNEQFF	TGTGCCAGCAGCTTATCTAGGACAGGGAATGAGCAGTTCTTC
TRBV5-1	TRBJ2-5	-	TRBD2	CASSFYPAGAQETQYF	TGCGCCAGCAGCTTTTACCCAGCGGGAGCCCAAGAGACCCAGTACTTC
TRBV27	TRBJ2-7	-	-	CASSSSEEQYF	TGTGCCAGCAGTTCATCTGAGGAGCAGTACTTC
TRBV24-1	TRBJ2-1	many	TRBD2	CATSDGLAGDNEQFF	TGTGCCACCAGTGATGGACTAGCGGGAGACAATGAGCAGTTCTTC
TRBV5-1	TRBJ2-5	-	-	CASRRGQIQETQYF	TGCGCCAGCAGACGGGGACAAATTCAAGAGACCCAGTACTTC
TRBV20-1	TRBJ1-6	many	TRBD1	CSAPPVTGNNSPLHF	TGCAGTGCCCCTCCTGTGACAGGGAATAATTCACCCCTCCACTTT
TRBV27	TRBJ2-7	few	-	CASSPGTYTVDEQYF	TGTGCCAGCAGTCCAGGGACCTATACTGTCGACGAGCAGTACTTC
TRBV20-1	TRBJ2-1	few	TRBD1	CSAESTGNNEQFF	TGCAGTGCCGAATCGACAGGGAATAATGAGCAGTTCTTC
TRBV28	TRBJ2-7	few	-	CASSANRREQYF	TGTGCCAGCAGTGCTAACAGGCGCGAGCAGTACTTC
TRBV11-1	TRBJ2-1	many	-	CASSWGQGGDEQFF	TGTGCCAGCAGCTGGGGCCAAGGGGGGGATGAGCAGTTCTTC
TRBV5-1	TRBJ2-3	few	-	CASSLMTQIDADTQYF	TGCGCCAGCAGCTTGATGACGCAAATTGACGCAGATACGCAGTATTTT
TRBV5-4	TRBJ2-7	few	-	CASSLEIGNSYEQYF	TGTGCCAGCAGCTTGGAAATTGGCAACTCCTACGAGCAGTACTTC
TRBV7-9	TRBJ2-2	many	-	CASSNRVSGELFF	TGTGCCAGCAGCAACAGGGTTTCCGGGGAGCTGTTTTTT
TRBV20-1	TRBJ2-1	few	-	CSARVAGAIYNEQFF	TGCAGTGCTAGAGTGGCGGGGGCAATCTACAATGAGCAGTTCTTC
TRBV14	TRBJ2-7	-	TRBD1	CASSQRTGGFYEQYF	TGTGCCAGCAGCCAACGGACAGGGGGATTTTACGAGCAGTACTTC
TRBV29-1	TRBJ2-7	few	TRBD1	CSVARTGGAYEQYF	TGCAGCGTCGCGAGGACAGGGGGCGCCTACGAGCAGTACTTC
TRBV2	TRBJ2-5	-	TRBD2	CASTLAGVETQYF	TGTGCCTCCACACTAGCGGGAGTTGAGACCCAGTACTTC
TRBV20-1	TRBJ2-1	once	TRBD2	CSALTSGGARFDEQFF	TGCAGTGCTCTTACTAGCGGGGGGGCCAGGTTCGATGAGCAGTTCTTC
TRBV28	TRBJ2-1	-	-	CASSSLLFGRTHNEQFF	TGTGCCAGCAGTTCCCTATTGTTTGGGAGAACCCACAATGAGCAGTTCTTC
TRBV5-1	TRBJ1-1	many	-	CASSPSAGQTEAFF	TGCGCCAGCAGCCCCTCGGCGGGGCAGACTGAAGCTTTCTTT
TRBV29-1	TRBJ2-3	many	TRBD2	CSATWTSGGRTDTQYF	TGCAGCGCCACCTGGACTAGCGGGGGCCGCACAGATACGCAGTATTTT
TRBV14	TRBJ2-3	many	-	CASRSTEPDTQYF	TGTGCCAGCAGAAGCACAGAGCCAGATACGCAGTATTTT
TRBV20-1	TRBJ2-1	many	-	CSARGRYSYNEQFF	TGCAGTGCACGCGGGCGGTACTCCTACAATGAGCAGTTCTTC
TRBV4-3	TRBJ2-3	many	-	CASSPREGREDTQYF	TGCGCCAGCAGCCCCCGAGAGGGACGAGAAGATACGCAGTATTTT
TRBV7-8	TRBJ2-1	many	TRBD2	CASSSYVGRGDNEQFF	TGTGCCAGCAGCAGCTACGTCGGGAGGGGAGACAATGAGCAGTTCTTC
TRBV18	TRBJ2-5	few	TRBD1	CASSPGTDQYQETQYF	TGTGCCAGCTCACCCGGGACAGACCAGTACCAAGAGACCCAGTACTTC
TRBV6-1	TRBJ1-1	-	-	CASSPRGNGPSTEAFF	TGTGCCAGCAGTCCAAGAGGAAACGGGCCCTCGACTGAAGCTTTCTTT
TRBV12-3/TRBV12-4	TRBJ1-5	-	TRBD1	CASSLALGQDQPQHF	TGTGCCAGCAGTTTAGCCCTGGGACAGGATCAGCCCCAGCATTTT
TRBV7-9	TRBJ2-3	-	-	CASSGPSMAGSTDTQYF	TGTGCCAGCAGCGGGCCTTCGATGGCGGGTAGCACAGATACGCAGTATTTT
TRBV12-3/TRBV12-4	TRBJ2-5	many	-	CASRAGYQETQYF	TGTGCCAGCAGGGCGGGTTACCAAGAGACCCAGTACTTC
TRBV4-2	TRBJ2-1	few	TRBD2	CASSQVLAGGRNEQFF	TGTGCCAGCAGCCAAGTTCTAGCGGGAGGGAGAAATGAGCAGTTCTTC
TRBV5-1	TRBJ2-2	few	-	CASSLEGRYTGELFF	TGCGCCAGCAGCTTGGAGGGCAGATACACCGGGGAGCTGTTTTTT
TRBV19	TRBJ2-7	-	-	CARGGYEQYF	TGTGCCAGGGGGGGATACGAGCAGTACTTC
TRBV12-3/TRBV12-4	TRBJ1-3	many	-	CASSVGVAGNTIYF	TGTGCCAGCAGTGTTGGGGTGGCTGGAAACACCATATATTTT
TRBV20-1	TRBJ2-7	few	-	CSARLASSGYEQYF	TGCAGTGCTAGATTGGCCTCAAGCGGCTACGAGCAGTACTTC
TRBV28	TRBJ2-3	few	-	CASSFFMIPSTDTQYF	TGTGCCAGCAGTTTCTTCATGATCCCTAGCACAGATACGCAGTATTTT
TRBV27	TRBJ2-2	few	-	CASSQLVISGELFF	TGTGCCAGCAGTCAACTAGTTATATCCGGGGAGCTGTTTTTT
TRBV20-1	TRBJ2-7	many	TRBD1	CSARGPGQGYEQYF	TGCAGTGCTAGGGGACCGGGACAGGGCTACGAGCAGTACTTC
TRBV27	TRBJ2-5	many	-	CASSLRGSETQYF	TGTGCCAGCAGTTTACGTGGGAGTGAGACCCAGTACTTC
TRBV28	TRBJ2-7	many	TRBD2	CASGISGLAGETHEQYF	TGTGCCAGCGGGATATCAGGACTAGCGGGAGAAACCCACGAGCAGTACTTC
TRBV7-8	TRBJ1-4	few	-	CASSLEEGRNEKLFF	TGTGCCAGCAGCTTAGAGGAGGGTAGAAATGAAAAACTGTTTTTT
TRBV7-6	TRBJ2-7	-	TRBD2	CASSLGSGGYNEQYF	TGTGCCAGCAGCCTAGGTAGCGGGGGTTACAACGAGCAGTACTTC
TRBV12-3/TRBV12-4	TRBJ2-7	many	TRBD1	CASSLGEGQGYF	TGTGCCAGCAGTTTAGGGGAAGGACAGGGGTACTTC
TRBV15	TRBJ2-5	-	TRBD2	CATSSDPRTSGIQETQYF	TGTGCCACCAGCAGTGATCCGAGGACTAGCGGTATACAAGAGACCCAGTACTTC
TRBV5-1	TRBJ1-1	many	-	CASSFLRGTNTEAFF	TGCGCCAGCAGCTTTCTGAGGGGAACGAACACTGAAGCTTTCTTT